What follows are 32 T cell receptor beta chains derived from one specimen sequenced in a study of T cells in pancreatic ductal adenocarcinoma. The method was immunoSEQ multiplex PCR; TCRdb's version includes in-frame clones alone and lacks a portion of them. The sample holds under 15,000 clones; 80% to 90% are singletons and the top ten take around 18%. Selected pancreatic ductal adenocarcinoma patients had undergone surgery without neoadjuvant therapy. Material: PBMCs. The receptors originated from a human donor with pancreatic ductal adenocarcinoma.

The rearrangement links TRBV15 to TRBJ2-1, with D unresolved. Trimming took off 4 bases at V and 4 bases at J, with 8 bases between the two ends. The CDR3 has 13 residues. Germline V gives CDR1 LNHNV, CDR2 YYDKDF (reference sequence). CDR3 nucleotide sequence: TGTGCCACCAGCAACGACTGGTACAATGAGCAGTTCTTC. Translation: CATSNDWYNEQFF.

V usage is TRBV18 and J usage is TRBJ1-1, with no clear D. CDR3 length: 13 amino acids. In germline, CDR1 is KGHSH, CDR2 LQKENI. Trimming cost V 3 bases and J 5 bases, with 10 bases left between them. CDR3 sequence: CASSPLVRTEAFF. The CDR3 nucleotides are TGTGCCAGCTCACCGCTGGTGCGGACTGAAGCTTTCTTT.

A word on this clone: This specimen includes other DNA sequences encoding the same CDR3. The chain uses TRBV7-8 and TRBJ2-5; D may be TRBD1 (5 bases). Germline V gives CDR1 SGHVS, CDR2 FQNEAQ. Trimming stripped 2 bases from V and 5 bases from J, with 9 bases between. The CDR3 is 13 residues long. The CDR3 reads CASSLPGMETQYF. The CDR3 DNA reads TGTGCCAGCAGCTTACCAGGGATGGAGACCCAGTACTTC.

The table lists this clone with a few counts. The gene calls are TRBV29-1 and TRBJ1-2, with TRBD1 identical over 9 bases. The V and J ends lost 4 bases and 1 base, in that order; junction bases with no gene match: 1. The CDR3 is 13 amino acids. The germline V gene has CDR1 SQVTM and CDR2 ANQGSEA. The CDR3 spells CSVGDRDNYGYTF. DNA of the CDR3: TGCAGCGTTGGGGACAGGGATAACTATGGCTACACCTTC.

This clone was found a few times. This CDR3 is CATSRGWGNTGELFF. CDR3 DNA: TGTGCCACCAGCAGAGGCTGGGGGAACACCGGGGAGCTGTTTTTT. The V call is TRBV15, the J call TRBJ2-2; no reliable D call. Germline CDR1 is LNHNV and CDR2 is YYDKDF (reference sequence). With 1 base removed from V and 1 base from J, the gap between germline ends came to 7 bases. CDR3 length: 15 residues. Full variable domain (remainder filled in from reference TRBV15 and TRBJ2-2): DAMVIQNPRYQVTQFGKPVTLSCSQTLNHNVMYWYQQKSSQAPKLLFHYYDKDFNNEADTPDNFQSRRPNTSFCFLDIRSPGLGDTAMYLCATSRGWGNTGELFFGEGSRLTVL.

The chain joins TRBV4-2 to TRBJ1-1; D is ambiguous. Trimming removed 0 bases at V and 7 bases at J, with 6 bases between. Germline lookup yields CDR1 LGHNA and CDR2 YNFKEQ. The CDR3 extends over 12 amino acids. The CDR3 DNA reads TGTGCCAGCAGCCAAGATTGGGTTGAAGCTTTCTTT. Amino acid sequence: CASSQDWVEAFF.

This chain connects TRBV9 to TRBJ1-1; a weak D match, TRBD1 (5 bases). CDR1 is SGDLS and CDR2 is YYNGEE in the germline V gene. The CDR3 length is 14 residues. The V end lost 5 bases, the J end lost 3 bases, and 14 bases lay between the germline ends. The CDR3 here is CASSDGGTDTEAFF. The CDR3 DNA reads TGTGCCAGCAGTGATGGGGGGACGGACACTGAAGCTTTCTTT.

The genes are TRBV4-1 and TRBJ1-5; no firm D call. Germline CDR1 reads MGHRA; CDR2 reads YSYEKL. CDR3 length: 14 amino acids. Trimming took off 4 bases at V and 11 bases at J, with 18 bases between the two ends. The CDR3 DNA follows: TGCGCCAGCAGCCCCGGACCGAGCTCGATGTCCCAGCATTTT. Protein sequence: CASSPGPSSMSQHF.

This clone has only a few counts. The chain has TRBV5-1 and TRBJ1-5, with a possible D match to TRBD1 (5 bases). Germline-derived CDR1 and CDR2 are SGHRS and YFSETQ. Trimming removed 0 bases at V and 4 bases at J, with 8 bases between. The CDR3 is 14 residues long. CDR3 nucleotide sequence: TGCGCCAGCAGCTTGGGGGACGGTAATCAGCCCCAGCATTTT. Its translation is CASSLGDGNQPQHF.

This sequence joins TRBV19 and TRBJ1-1; TRBD1 aligns across 9 bases. This CDR3 is 14 amino acids long. Germline CDR1 LNHDA, CDR2 SQIVND (reference sequence). Unmatched junction bases numbered 9, after V lost 7 bases and J lost 6 bases. The DNA of the CDR3 is TGTGCCAGTACCGTACAGGGGGCTCCCCCTGAAGCTTTCTTT. Its translation is CASTVQGAPPEAFF. Drawing the rest from reference TRBV19 and TRBJ1-1, the complete variable domain is DGGITQSPKYLFRKEGQNVTLSCEQNLNHDAMYWYRQDPGQGLRLIYYSQIVNDFQKGDIAEGYSVSREKKESFPLTVTSAQKNPTAFYLCASTVQGAPPEAFFGQGTRLTVV.

This chain connects TRBV6-6 to TRBJ2-7; D unclear. Trimming removed 2 bases from V and 3 bases from J, with 8 bases in between. CDR1 MNHNY and CDR2 SVGAGI come from the germline V gene (reference sequence). This CDR3 comprises 13 residues. Here the CDR3 DNA reads TGTGCCAGCAGTTACGGCCAGTTCTACGAGCAGTACTTC. The encoded protein is CASSYGQFYEQYF.

This chain joins TRBV2 and TRBJ1-1; D is undetermined. The CDR3 has 14 amino acids. Germline V gene sequence: CDR1 SNHLY, CDR2 FYNNEI. The V end was cut by 6 bases, the J end by 5 bases, with 16 bases between. The CDR3 nucleotides are TGTGCCAGCAGCCTCCTTTCGGCGAGAACTGAAGCTTTCTTT. Residues: CASSLLSARTEAFF.

The chain combines TRBV5-1 with TRBJ2-2; D possibly matches TRBD1 or TRBD2 (5 bases each). Germline assignment: CDR1 SGHRS and CDR2 YFSETQ. The CDR3 spans 16 residues. Trimming shortened V by 4 bases and J by 0 bases, and 13 bases separated the two germline ends. CDR3 sequence (DNA): TGCGCCAGCAGCCGAGGGGAGACAACGAACACCGGGGAGCTGTTTTTT. This codes for CASSRGETTNTGELFF. Complete variable domain (other parts from reference TRBV5-1 and TRBJ2-2): KAGVTQTPRYLIKTRGQQVTLSCSPISGHRSVSWYQQTPGQGLQFLFEYFSETQRNKGNFPGRFSGRQFSNSRSEMNVSTLELGDSALYLCASSRGETTNTGELFFGEGSRLTVL.

The chain links TRBV16 to TRBJ1-5; unclear D gene. V shed 2 bases and J shed 6 bases, with 5 bases lying between them. From germline, CDR1 is KGHSY and CDR2 FQNENV. The CDR3 has 12 residues. CDR3 coding DNA: TGTGCCAGCAGCCAACTTCGTCAGCCCCAGCATTTT. Its protein is CASSQLRQPQHF.

V usage is TRBV5-4 and J usage is TRBJ2-5; 9 bases fit TRBD1. Trimming removed 3 bases from V and 0 bases from J; junction bases left unmatched: 6. Germline CDR1 SGHNT, CDR2 YYREEE (reference sequence). The CDR3 runs to 16 residues. CDR3 sequence (DNA): TGTGCCAGCAGCTCCCGGACAGGGGTTCACCAAGAGACCCAGTACTTC. As protein: CASSSRTGVHQETQYF.

The J gene is TRBJ2-3, the V gene TRBV18, with 8 bases aligning to TRBD1. V lost 6 bases, J lost 4 bases, and 9 bases stayed unmatched. The CDR3 spans 15 residues. The germline gives CDR1 KGHSH, CDR2 LQKENI. The CDR3 protein is CASSPGQVLSDTQYF. The CDR3 nucleotides are TGTGCCAGCTCGCCGGGACAGGTTCTCTCAGATACGCAGTATTTT.

J is TRBJ1-5 and V is TRBV19; D is unclear. The CDR3 is made up of 14 amino acids. Per germline, CDR1 LNHDA and CDR2 SQIVND (reference sequence). V dropped 2 bases and J dropped 4 bases, with 9 bases sitting between them. CDR3 loop: CASSIRVQNQPQHF. The CDR3 DNA reads TGTGCCAGTAGTATACGGGTACAGAATCAGCCCCAGCATTTT.

The V call is TRBV4-3, the J call TRBJ2-2; no clear D. The CDR3 consists of 14 residues. The germline V and J ends were trimmed by 2 bases and 1 base, with 5 bases remaining between them. CDR1 and CDR2 (germline): LGHNA, YSLEER. The CDR3 nucleotides read TGCGCCAGCAGCCAAAGGCAGAACACCGGGGAGCTGTTTTTT. This translates into CASSQRQNTGELFF.

The chain couples TRBV27 to TRBJ2-2; D is ambiguous. Germline V gene data show CDR1 as MNHEY and CDR2 as SMNVEV (reference sequence). The CDR3 is 14 amino acids. The V and J ends lost 3 bases and 1 base respectively, with 6 bases between them. Here the CDR3 reads CASSFLGNTGELFF. The CDR3 nucleotides read TGTGCCAGCAGTTTCTTGGGGAACACCGGGGAGCTGTTTTTT.

The V gene is TRBV2, the J gene TRBJ1-4; no reliable D call. The CDR3 length is 13 residues. V lost 6 bases and J lost 8, with 13 bases in between. Per germline, CDR1 SNHLY and CDR2 FYNNEI. The CDR3 coding sequence is TGTGCCAGCAGGGTGGTCCCTGGGGAAAAACTGTTTTTT. Translation gives CASRVVPGEKLFF.

The V call is TRBV6-6, the J call TRBJ1-3; D unclear. The CDR3 sequence is 15 residues long. The V gene's germline CDR1 is MNHNY and CDR2 SVGAGI (reference sequence). Trimming stripped 6 bases from V and 0 bases from J, with 12 bases between. CDR3 DNA sequence: TGTGCCAGCAGCCCTGGCGACAACTCTGGAAACACCATATATTTT. It codes for CASSPGDNSGNTIYF.

This clone turned up a few times. The rearrangement joins TRBV18 to TRBJ2-7, with unresolved D. The CDR3 totals 12 residues. Trimming pared 2 bases from V and 6 bases from J, leaving 8 bases between. CDR1 is KGHSH and CDR2 is LQKENI in the germline V gene. The CDR3 region is CASSPAGPEQYF. CDR3 in DNA: TGTGCCAGCTCACCAGCCGGGCCCGAGCAGTACTTC.

The chain links TRBV19 to TRBJ2-5; 7 nucleotides agree with TRBD1. The CDR3 runs 13 residues. V dropped 9 bases and J dropped 4; count of bases not matched to a gene: 8. Germline assignment: CDR1 LNHDA and CDR2 SQIVND (reference sequence). In DNA, the CDR3 is TGTGCCAGCCGCGGACAGGCCTTAGAGACCCAGTACTTC. Translating gives CASRGQALETQYF.

This rearrangement joins TRBV9 to TRBJ1-1; 10 nucleotides align to TRBD1. CDR3 length: 13 amino acids. V lost 3 bases to trimming and J lost 8 bases; unmatched junction nucleotides: 4. Germline CDR1 reads SGDLS; CDR2 reads YYNGEE. CDR3 nucleotides: TGTGCCAGCAGCGGGGACAGGGGAGGCGAAGCTTTCTTT. It translates to CASSGDRGGEAFF.

The sample holds a few counts of this clone. The genes are TRBV5-6 and TRBJ2-1; D is unclear. CDR3 length: 14 residues. V was cut by 1 base and J by 3 bases, with 8 bases left in between. CDR1 and CDR2 (germline): SGHDT, YYEEEE. CDR3 sequence: CASSLYSFYNEQFF. As DNA, the CDR3 is TGTGCCAGCAGCTTGTACTCGTTCTACAATGAGCAGTTCTTC.

J is TRBJ2-2 and V is TRBV14; D not certain. Germline CDR1 is SGHDN and CDR2 is FVKESK. V was clipped by 4 bases and J by 6 bases, with 9 bases between them. The CDR3 is 13 amino acids. CDR3 coding DNA: TGTGCCAGCAGCCTACGGTTATCCGGGGAGCTGTTTTTT. Amino acid sequence: CASSLRLSGELFF. The variable domain in full, completed from reference TRBV14 and TRBJ2-2, reads EAGVTQFPSHSVIEKGQTVTLRCDPISGHDNLYWYRRVMGKEIKFLLHFVKESKQDESGMPNNRFLAERTGGTYSTLKVQPAELEDSGVYFCASSLRLSGELFFGEGSRLTVL.

The chain has TRBV12-5 and TRBJ2-7; D is unresolved. V shed 5 bases and J shed 3 bases, with 17 bases lying between them. Germline V CDR1 and CDR2: LGHNT, FRNRAP. The CDR3 extends over 15 amino acids. The CDR3 DNA follows: TGTGCTAGTGGTCGGGTAGGGCTACGAGACTACGAGCAGTACTTC. This encodes CASGRVGLRDYEQYF. The full variable domain, completed using reference TRBV12-5 and TRBJ2-7, is DARVTQTPRHKVTEMGQEVTMRCQPILGHNTVFWYRQTMMQGLELLAYFRNRAPLDDSGMPKDRFSAEMPDATLATLKIQPSEPRDSAVYFCASGRVGLRDYEQYFGPGTRLTVT.

This chain connects TRBV28 to TRBJ1-5, with 7 bases identical to TRBD1. The V gene end was trimmed by 6 bases and the J gene end by 5 bases; junction bases not matched to a gene: 16. The CDR3 sequence is 17 residues long. The germline CDR1 and CDR2 sequences are MDHEN and SYDVKM. The CDR3 spells CASSQSAAGGSHQPQHF. CDR3 coding DNA: TGTGCCAGCAGCCAAAGTGCCGCAGGGGGGTCTCATCAGCCCCAGCATTTT.

This clone was observed once. The chain employs TRBV7-9 and TRBJ2-5; D is possibly TRBD1 (6 bases). V dropped 8 bases and J dropped 4 bases, with 17 bases sitting between them. Germline V gives CDR1 SEHNR, CDR2 FQNEAQ (reference sequence). CDR3 length: 14 amino acids. Written as DNA, the CDR3 is TGTGCCAGCTCCCAGACAGGCGGCGGAGAGACCCAGTACTTC. Protein: CASSQTGGGETQYF.

The V gene is TRBV6-5, the J gene TRBJ1-1; 7 bases fit TRBD1. CDR3 length equals 15 residues. Germline loops: CDR1 MNHEY, CDR2 SVGAGI. With V trimmed by 5 bases and J by 1 base, 7 bases remained unmatched. Here the CDR3 reads CASSTLDRENTEAFF. The DNA of the CDR3 is TGTGCCAGCAGTACCCTCGACAGGGAGAACACTGAAGCTTTCTTT.

V is TRBV4-2 and J is TRBJ2-3; TRBD2 aligns across 8 bases. The germline CDR1 and CDR2 sequences are LGHNA and YNFKEQ. The CDR3 consists of 19 residues. J gave up 2 bases and V 1 base, and 14 bases lay outside the gene matches. The CDR3 DNA reads as TGTGCCAGCAGCCAAGGCAGCGGGGGCCGAGCAAAGTTCACAGATACGCAGTATTTT. It is translated as CASSQGSGGRAKFTDTQYF.

The rearrangement uses TRBV28 and TRBJ2-7; 8 nucleotides match TRBD1. Germline lookup yields CDR1 MDHEN and CDR2 SYDVKM. V gave up 6 bases and J gave up 6 bases; unmatched junction bases: 10. The CDR3 extends over 14 amino acids. The CDR3 DNA is TGTGCCAGCAGCCCAGGGGGCGCGAAAAGCGAGCAGTACTTC. Its protein product is CASSPGGAKSEQYF.